Described below is a single T cell receptor beta chain sequence and its context. The data were produced by immunoSEQ multiplex PCR, yet TCRdb's version contains in-frame clones alone and is incomplete. The sample records 150,000 to 160,000 clones, approximately 90% being singletons. This entry is derived from a study of T cell responses to AZD1222 COVID-19 vaccine. The receptor's source is an adult who received the AZD1222 COVID-19 vaccine. The sample in question was peripheral blood, obtained 28 days after the second AZD1222 dose.

The CDR3 DNA is TGTGCCAGCAGGGACCCAGCGGGCAGTGAGCAGTTCTTC. Translated: CASRDPAGSEQFF. The rearrangement uses TRBV6-6 and TRBJ2-1; D perhaps matches TRBD2 (6 bases). Germline values: CDR1 MNHNY, CDR2 SVGAGI (reference sequence). V lost 6 bases, J lost 9 bases, and 15 bases lay in between. The CDR3 is made up of 13 amino acids.